This entry lists 5 T cell receptor beta chains sequenced from one sample in a study of T cells in Graves' hyperthyroidism and ophthalmopathy. Amplification of TCR beta CDR3 regions was performed using RNA transcripts as template. First-round RT-PCR with HTBI primers amplified the TCR CDR3 region. Each CDR3 protein is one row after TCRdb ran MiXCR on the multiplex PCR reads. The profile shows 240,000 or so distinct CDR3 sequences, about a sixth of them singletons. The sequenced sample consisted of blood. These receptors all come from a woman aged 18-29 years with Graves' ophthalmopathy.

This clonotype was observed at least ten times. V usage is TRBV6-2 or TRBV6-3 and J usage is TRBJ2-7; D gene uncertain. CDR1 MNHEY and CDR2 SVGEGT come from the germline V gene. Trimming cost V 6 bases and J 1 base, with 10 bases left between them. The CDR3 spans 13 residues. This CDR3 reads CASRGFNSYEQYF. Written as DNA, the CDR3 is TGTGCCAGCAGGGGTTTCAATTCCTACGAGCAGTACTTC.

This clonotype has a count of ten or more. This chain uses TRBV6-2 or TRBV6-3 with TRBJ2-1; 7 bases are a match to TRBD2. V dropped 4 bases and J dropped 0; count of bases not matched to a gene: 9. There are 17 residues in the CDR3. Germline values: CDR1 MNHEY, CDR2 SVGEGT. Written as DNA, the CDR3 is TGTGCCAGCAGTTCCCATTTGGGGGAGGGCTCCTACAATGAGCAGTTCTTC. Translated: CASSSHLGEGSYNEQFF.

This clonotype has ten or more counts. The rearrangement joins TRBV10-3 to TRBJ2-7, with 7 bases aligning to TRBD1. This CDR3 has 16 residues. V was clipped by 3 bases and J by 0 bases; unmatched bases: 8. Germline-derived CDR1 and CDR2 are ENHRY and SYGVKD. The CDR3 nucleotides read TGTGCCATCAGTGAACCTGGGACAGCAAGCTCCTACGAGCAGTACTTC. This sequence encodes CAISEPGTASSYEQYF.

This clonotype has only a few counts. V gene TRBV9 combines with J gene TRBJ2-3, with D possibly TRBD1 on 6 matching bases. Germline V gene sequence: CDR1 SGDLS, CDR2 YYNGEE. This CDR3 has 16 amino acids. The V end was cut by 0 bases, the J end by 2 bases, with 13 bases between. Written as DNA, the CDR3 is TGTGCCAGCAGCGTAGGAGAGGGGGACCCCACAGATACGCAGTATTTT. Translating gives CASSVGEGDPTDTQYF.

At least ten counts were recorded for this clonotype. V and J are TRBV4-3 and TRBJ2-7; TRBD1 matches 7 bases. Unmatched junction bases numbered 8, after V lost 0 bases and J lost 6 bases. Germline lookup yields CDR1 LGHNA and CDR2 YSLEER. The CDR3 extends over 15 amino acids. This CDR3 reads CASSQDVRGLGEQYF. DNA for the CDR3: TGCGCCAGCAGCCAAGATGTTAGGGGGCTCGGCGAGCAGTACTTC.